The clone carrying this TCR beta chain was seen a handful of times. Its antigen is unknown. The assay was immunoSEQ multiplex PCR, and TCRdb's table has in-frame clones only and misses some. Of about 2.4 million clones in the sample, 85% to 95% were seen once. This sample was taken from a study of shared clonotypes between healthy human individuals. Study-wide context: Every donor yielded three CD4 naive, three CD4 memory, two CD8 naive and one CD8 memory plate. Overall study results and limits: Relative to their counterparts shared across all four donors, non-shared clonotypes exhibited diminished generation probabilities.

There are 15 residues in the CDR3. Germline CDR1 is KGHSH and CDR2 is LQKENI. Between the trimmed V and J ends, which lost 3 bases and 0 bases, there was a span of 11 bases. The split of CD4+ cells yielded CD45RA+ naive and CD45RA-negative memory subsets. This clonotype originated in a man between 18 and 29 years old in good health. Sequencing was carried out using naive CD4+ T cells sorted from blood. The subset denotes: CD45RA+ positively selected. This chain joins TRBV18 and TRBJ1-1, with D perhaps matching TRBD1 (6 bases). CDR3 DNA: TGTGCCAGCTCACCTTGGACAGACATGAACACTGAAGCTTTCTTT. As protein: CASSPWTDMNTEAFF.